Below are 32 T cell receptor beta chains sequenced from a single sample in a study of T cell responses to AZD1222 COVID-19 vaccine. Sequenced by immunoSEQ multiplex PCR; TCRdb stores in-frame clones only, minus some. The sample shows about 130,000 clones, roughly 89% of them seen only once. The sample was peripheral blood, taken on day 0 of AZD1222 vaccination. Every receptor here comes from an adult in good health.

This rearrangement joins TRBV4-3 to TRBJ2-5; no clear D gene. The germline V and J ends were trimmed by 8 bases and 5 bases, with 6 bases remaining between them. Per the germline V gene, CDR1 is LGHNA and CDR2 is YSLEER. This CDR3 is 10 amino acids long. The CDR3 bases are TGCGCCAGCGGCGCTGAGACCCAGTACTTC. It codes for CASGAETQYF.

The chain links TRBV12-3 or TRBV12-4 to TRBJ1-1, with a tentative D call TRBD1 (6 bases). The CDR3 runs 13 residues. V gave up 4 bases and J gave up 8 bases, with 14 bases separating them. The CDR3 loop reads CASSSGTRGEAFF. CDR3 DNA: TGTGCCAGCAGTTCCGGGACAAGGGGAGAAGCTTTCTTT.

V gene TRBV12-3 or TRBV12-4 combines with J gene TRBJ2-7; perhaps D is TRBD1 or TRBD2 (5 bases each). This CDR3 comprises 13 residues. V shed 5 bases and J shed 0 bases, with 8 bases lying between them. CDR3 in DNA: TGTGCCAGCAGTCCGGGACGCTCCTACGAGCAGTACTTC. It specifies CASSPGRSYEQYF.

The J gene is TRBJ1-1, the V gene TRBV15; 7 bases align to TRBD1. Germline-derived CDR1 and CDR2 are LNHNV and YYDKDF (reference sequence). The CDR3 is 15 amino acids. With V trimmed by 3 bases and J by 1 base, 5 bases remained unmatched. The CDR3 DNA follows: TGTGCCACCAGCAGGAGACAGGGAACGAACACTGAAGCTTTCTTT. It codes for CATSRRQGTNTEAFF.

The chain joins TRBV5-1 to TRBJ2-7, with TRBD2 matching 12 bases. The CDR3 is 17 amino acids. Germline V gene sequence: CDR1 SGHRS, CDR2 YFSETQ. V lost 3 bases, J lost 3 bases, and 10 bases stayed unmatched. This CDR3 reads CASSSGRTSGVNYEQYF. The CDR3, as DNA: TGCGCCAGCAGCTCCGGGAGGACTAGCGGGGTGAACTACGAGCAGTACTTC.

The V and J genes are TRBV3-1 (or the pseudogene TRBV3-2) and TRBJ1-1, with TRBD1 identical over 9 bases. This CDR3 spans 15 amino acids. Germline V gives CDR1 LGHDT, CDR2 YNNKEL (reference sequence). V shed 2 bases and J 2 bases; nucleotides not matched to a gene: 3. For the CDR3, the DNA is TGTGCCAGCAGCCAAAAGGGACAGGGTAACACTGAAGCTTTCTTT. Amino acids: CASSQKGQGNTEAFF.

The J gene is TRBJ1-2, the V gene TRBV3-1 (or the pseudogene TRBV3-2), with a possible D match to TRBD1 (6 bases). Per germline, CDR1 LGHDT and CDR2 YNNKEL (reference sequence). This CDR3 has 15 amino acids. V was pared by 4 bases and J by 3 bases, with 15 bases between. This chain's CDR3 is CASSPGRQDYYGYTF. The CDR3, as DNA: TGTGCCAGCAGCCCTGGACGACAGGACTACTATGGCTACACCTTC.

The chain links TRBV10-3 to TRBJ2-3, with a weak D call TRBD2 (6 bases). Per germline, CDR1 ENHRY and CDR2 SYGVKD. The CDR3 extends over 15 amino acids. The V and J ends lost 4 bases and 0 bases respectively, with 11 bases between them. In DNA, the CDR3 is TGTGCCATCAGTGGCAGGAGGGGAAGCACAGATACGCAGTATTTT. Translating gives CAISGRRGSTDTQYF.

CDR3 sequence reads: CASSIVQGSGQPQHF. The CDR3 DNA follows: TGTGCCAGTAGTATAGTACAGGGCTCCGGGCAGCCCCAGCATTTT. The V gene is TRBV19, the J gene TRBJ1-5; D perhaps matches TRBD1 (6 bases). Germline V gene data show CDR1 as LNHDA and CDR2 as SQIVND (reference sequence). The CDR3 extends over 15 amino acids. Trimming cost V 1 base and J 7 bases, with 14 bases left between them.

This clone was detected a few times. The rearrangement links TRBV7-2 to TRBJ2-5; weak D call: TRBD2 (7 bases). Germline V gene sequence: CDR1 SGHTA, CDR2 FQGNSA. The CDR3 consists of 16 residues. The V and J ends lost 0 bases and 2 bases respectively, with 13 bases between them. CDR3 nucleotide sequence: TGTGCCAGCAGCTTAGCGGGCGGGGGCCCTCAAGAGACCCAGTACTTC. Its translation: CASSLAGGGPQETQYF.

This clone was seen more than once but under ten times. CDR3 DNA sequence: TGTGCCAGCTTCGGTGGGACAGTTTTAGGGAGGGCCGAAGCTTTCTTT. It encodes CASFGGTVLGRAEAFF. The chain employs TRBV2 and TRBJ1-1; 7 nucleotides line up with TRBD1. CDR3 length equals 16 residues. J lost 8 bases, V lost 8 bases, and 20 bases had no gene match. The germline gives CDR1 SNHLY, CDR2 FYNNEI.

This chain joins TRBV10-1 and TRBJ2-7, with 8 bases that match TRBD2. CDR1 is WNHNN, CDR2 SYGVQD, per germline (reference sequence). This CDR3 has 14 amino acids. Trimming cost V 4 bases and J 4 bases; bases outside gene matches: 6. CDR3 region: CASSGERERYEQYF. CDR3 coding DNA: TGCGCCAGCAGTGGGGAGCGGGAGAGGTACGAGCAGTACTTC.

This clone was recorded only once. This rearrangement joins TRBV6-2 or TRBV6-3 to TRBJ2-5; D remains unclear. This CDR3 is built from 12 residues. CDR1 is MNHEY and CDR2 is SVGEGT in the germline V gene. Trimming took 1 base from V and 13 from J, leaving 13 bases between them. The CDR3 nucleotides are TGTGCCAGCAGTTACTTCCCTCTCGACACGTACTTC. It yields the protein CASSYFPLDTYF.

The chain uses TRBV5-4 and TRBJ1-1, with 7 bases that match TRBD1. The CDR3 has 15 residues. The V and J ends lost 3 bases and 4 bases, in that order; junction bases with no gene match: 9. Germline V gene lookup returns CDR1 SGHNT and CDR2 YYREEE (reference sequence). The CDR3 coding sequence is TGTGCCAGCAGCTCGCAGACAGGGAAGGGCACTGAAGCTTTCTTT. Translating gives CASSSQTGKGTEAFF. The full variable domain, rest sourced from reference TRBV5-4 and TRBJ1-1, is ETGVTQSPTHLIKTRGQQVTLRCSSQSGHNTVSWYQQALGQGPQFIFQYYREEENGRGNFPPRFSGLQFPNYSSELNVNALELDDSALYLCASSSQTGKGTEAFFGQGTRLTVV.

The V call is TRBV7-2, the J call TRBJ1-2; D perhaps matches TRBD1 (5 bases). V lost 8 bases and J 8 bases, leaving 15 bases between the germline ends. CDR1 is SGHTA and CDR2 is FQGNSA in the germline V gene. The CDR3 loop spans 12 amino acids. The CDR3 nucleotides read TGTGCCAGCGCCCGTAGTCAGGGAGGCTACACCTTC. Translating gives CASARSQGGYTF.

The gene calls are TRBV6-1 and TRBJ1-4; tentative D call: TRBD1 (6 bases). This CDR3 is 19 amino acids long. The V and J ends lost 6 bases and 4 bases respectively, with 27 bases between them. Germline V gene data show CDR1 as MNHNS and CDR2 as SASEGT. This CDR3 is CASSERLPGHNAFNEKLFF. CDR3 DNA: TGTGCCAGCAGCGAACGACTCCCGGGACATAACGCCTTTAATGAAAAACTGTTTTTT.

This chain's CDR3 is CASSAAAPVRETQYF. CDR3 nucleotides: TGTGCCAGCAGTGCCGCGGCTCCAGTCAGAGAGACCCAGTACTTC. J is TRBJ2-5 and V is TRBV28; D gene uncertain. V was pared by 5 bases and J by 4 bases, with 17 bases between. The CDR3 extends over 15 amino acids. Germline CDR1 MDHEN, CDR2 SYDVKM.

This clone was observed a few times. V usage is TRBV4-1 and J usage is TRBJ1-5; D is uncertain. The V gene lost 0 bases and the J gene lost 6 bases, with 12 bases spanning the gap. Germline CDR1 is MGHRA and CDR2 is YSYEKL. The CDR3 is made up of 15 amino acids. CDR3: CASSQDLWEGQPQHF. The CDR3 bases are TGCGCCAGCAGCCAAGATCTATGGGAAGGTCAGCCCCAGCATTTT.

The chain uses TRBV19 and TRBJ1-2, with D tentatively TRBD1 (5 bases). This CDR3 contains 13 residues. From germline, CDR1 is LNHDA and CDR2 SQIVND (reference sequence). Trimming cost V 5 bases and J 4 bases, with 11 bases left between them. The CDR3 coding sequence is TGTGCCAGTAGTCGTGCCAGGGCCTATGGCTACACCTTC. Amino acids: CASSRARAYGYTF.

The chain combines TRBV5-4 with TRBJ1-2; D is unclear. Germline V CDR1 and CDR2: SGHNT, YYREEE (reference sequence). V was shortened by 4 bases and J by 4 bases, with 14 bases between the two germline ends. This CDR3 contains 14 residues. The DNA of the CDR3 is TGTGCCAGCAGCCTGGACCGAGGGCCCTATGGCTACACCTTC. Residues: CASSLDRGPYGYTF.

The rearrangement links TRBV5-1 to TRBJ1-1; 8 bases are shared with TRBD1. The CDR3 is 15 amino acids. V gave up 6 bases and J gave up 1 base; unmatched junction bases: 8. Germline V gene data show CDR1 as SGHRS and CDR2 as YFSETQ. CDR3 nucleotide sequence: TGCGCCAGCACCCCATTGACAGGGGAGAACACTGAAGCTTTCTTT. This translates into CASTPLTGENTEAFF.

This chain uses TRBV5-1 with TRBJ1-1, with D maybe TRBD1 (5 bases). The CDR3 has 16 amino acids. Germline V gene data show CDR1 as SGHRS and CDR2 as YFSETQ. V lost 4 bases, J lost 1 base, and 17 bases lay in between. The CDR3 reads CASSHGAGLGNTEAFF. CDR3 nucleotide sequence: TGCGCCAGCAGCCACGGGGCAGGGCTTGGGAACACTGAAGCTTTCTTT.

The chain combines TRBV5-6 with TRBJ1-1; no clear D. The germline V gene encodes CDR1 SGHDT and CDR2 YYEEEE. Trimming pared 2 bases from V and 1 base from J, leaving 15 bases between. The CDR3 runs 16 residues. CDR3 sequence reads: CASSLYSRSGNTEAFF. The CDR3 region has the DNA TGTGCCAGCAGCTTATATAGCAGGTCCGGGAACACTGAAGCTTTCTTT. Together with reference TRBV5-6 and TRBJ1-1, the CDR3 gives the full variable domain: DAGVTQSPTHLIKTRGQQVTLRCSPKSGHDTVSWYQQALGQGPQFIFQYYEEEERQRGNFPDRFSGHQFPNYSSELNVNALLLGDSALYLCASSLYSRSGNTEAFFGQGTRLTVV.

This clone has only one observation. The CDR3 here is CASSPRGGGEENIQYF. CDR3 in DNA: TGTGCCAGCAGCCCACGAGGGGGGGGCGAGGAAAACATTCAGTACTTC. This chain joins TRBV7-2 and TRBJ2-4, with D maybe TRBD2 (7 bases). This CDR3 region has 16 residues. The V and J ends lost 5 bases and 5 bases respectively, with 19 bases between them. Per germline, CDR1 SGHTA and CDR2 FQGNSA.

J is TRBJ1-5 and V is TRBV18; D is unclear. The CDR3 sequence is 16 residues long. The germline V gene has CDR1 KGHSH and CDR2 LQKENI. Trimming pared 3 bases from V and 1 base from J, leaving 13 bases between. CDR3 nucleotide sequence: TGTGCCAGCTCACCGACGCGGGCCTTGAGCAATCAGCCCCAGCATTTT. Translating gives CASSPTRALSNQPQHF.

CDR3 in amino acids: CASRGVNTEAFF. In nucleotides, the CDR3 is TGCGCCAGCAGGGGGGTAAACACTGAAGCTTTCTTT. This chain links TRBV5-1 with TRBJ1-1; D perhaps matches TRBD1 (5 bases). The V gene's germline CDR1 is SGHRS and CDR2 YFSETQ. V lost 5 bases and J lost 2, with 7 bases in between. This CDR3 has 12 amino acids.

The J gene is TRBJ1-3, the V gene TRBV6-5; D perhaps matches TRBD1 (6 bases). This CDR3 is 15 amino acids long. V lost 4 bases and J lost 4, with 14 bases in between. The germline V gene has CDR1 MNHEY and CDR2 SVGAGI. DNA of the CDR3: TGTGCCAGCAGTTCAACCTTCGGGGGCGGAAACACCATATATTTT. Amino acids: CASSSTFGGGNTIYF.

The chain employs TRBV11-3 and TRBJ2-1; 8 nucleotides align to TRBD2. CDR1 and CDR2 from the germline V gene are SGHNT and YENEEA. The ends lost 0 bases at V and 8 bases at J; junction bases unmatched: 9. This CDR3 is built from 16 residues. In DNA form, the CDR3 reads TGTGCCAGCAGCTTAGAAAGGGGCGGGGGGACATATGAGCAGTTCTTC. This codes for CASSLERGGGTYEQFF.

CDR3: CASTSGDVGEFSYEQYF. As DNA, the CDR3 is TGCGCCAGCACCTCGGGGGATGTCGGCGAATTCTCCTACGAGCAGTACTTC. The chain uses TRBV5-1 and TRBJ2-7, with D perhaps matching TRBD2 (6 bases). The ends were cut back, 6 bases at V and 0 bases at J, with 22 bases in the middle. Germline CDR1 SGHRS, CDR2 YFSETQ. CDR3 size: 17 residues.

The rearrangement links TRBV27 to TRBJ1-6; TRBD1 matches 9 bases. The V and J ends lost 5 bases and 1 base, in that order; junction bases with no gene match: 9. The germline V gene has CDR1 MNHEY and CDR2 SMNVEV (reference sequence). This CDR3 is built from 18 residues. CDR3 nucleotides: TGTGCCAGCAGTCCCGGACAGGGGAGGGGGTCCTATAATTCACCCCTCCACTTT. Translation: CASSPGQGRGSYNSPLHF.

The chain joins TRBV2 to TRBJ1-5, with unresolved D. Germline-derived CDR1 and CDR2 are SNHLY and FYNNEI. The CDR3 contains 13 residues. Trimming left V 6 bases short and J 4 bases short, with 10 bases between. The CDR3 reads CASSPDLNQPQHF. In DNA, the CDR3 is TGTGCCAGCAGCCCGGACTTAAATCAGCCCCAGCATTTT.

This chain connects TRBV25-1 to TRBJ2-7, with D perhaps TRBD1 or TRBD2 (5 bases each). The CDR3 totals 11 residues. CDR1 is MGHDK, CDR2 SYGVNS, per germline. Trimming shortened V by 8 bases and J by 6 bases, and 11 bases separated the two germline ends. Here the CDR3 DNA reads TGTGCCAGCGGACCTGGGGGCGAGCAGTACTTC. This codes for CASGPGGEQYF.